The 10 T cell receptor beta chains given below trace back to one sample, sequenced in a study of T cell changes during pregnancy in multiple sclerosis (dated by TCRdb to the late 2010s). Library creation used the immunoSEQ multiplex PCR assay. The table was pulled from immuneACCESS by TCRdb, which kept in-frame rearrangements only. Such tables lose some clones; where checked, under half of the loss comes from unresolved V genes, and the rest has no known cause. The sample includes roughly 59,000 clones, with under 95% observed a single time. Roughly 1.4% of the sample comes from the top ten. The source was peripheral blood, collected in the third trimester of pregnancy. These receptors came from a female donor in good health, enrolled as a control in a pregnancy study.

The chain uses TRBV6-9 and TRBJ1-4, with D unresolved. The V gene's germline CDR1 is MNHGY and CDR2 SVAAGI. This CDR3 has 14 amino acids. The V end was cut by 10 bases, the J end by 5 bases, with 17 bases between. CDR3 bases: TGTGCCAAACCAACAGAGGGTTCGAATGAAAAACTGTTTTTT. Its protein product is CAKPTEGSNEKLFF.

The chain employs TRBV5-6 and TRBJ2-3; 9 bases agree with TRBD1. V dropped 0 bases and J dropped 9; count of bases not matched to a gene: 8. Per germline, CDR1 SGHDT and CDR2 YYEEEE. The CDR3 loop spans 15 amino acids. The CDR3 protein is CASSLAGTGLETQYF. The DNA for the CDR3 is TGTGCCAGCAGCTTGGCTGGGACAGGGCTCGAAACGCAGTATTTT.

V usage is TRBV2 and J usage is TRBJ2-5; the D is unclear. V was trimmed by 6 bases and J by 5 bases, leaving 7 bases between them. This CDR3 region has 11 residues. The germline V gene encodes CDR1 SNHLY and CDR2 FYNNEI. This CDR3 is CASRTSETQYF. In nucleotides, the CDR3 is TGTGCCAGCAGAACAAGTGAGACCCAGTACTTC.

The chain links TRBV6-5 to TRBJ1-1; the D gene is possibly TRBD1 (6 bases). The CDR3 extends over 14 amino acids. V was clipped by 2 bases and J by 9 bases, with 16 bases between them. In germline, CDR1 is MNHEY, CDR2 SVGAGI. The CDR3 is CASSYGAGRGKAFF. The CDR3 DNA reads TGTGCCAGCAGTTACGGGGCAGGGAGGGGGAAAGCTTTCTTT.

The chain is built from TRBV9 and TRBJ2-2; D is undetermined. Germline V CDR1 and CDR2: SGDLS, YYNGEE. The V gene lost 0 bases and the J gene lost 4 bases, with 10 bases spanning the gap. The CDR3 loop spans 15 amino acids. CDR3 coding DNA: TGTGCCAGCAGCGTAGCCAACGGAGCCACCGGGGAGCTGTTTTTT. As protein: CASSVANGATGELFF.

The rearrangement joins TRBV7-3 to TRBJ2-2; D is unresolved. V was shortened by 5 bases and J by 2 bases, with 6 bases between the two germline ends. CDR3 length equals 13 residues. The germline CDR1 and CDR2 sequences are SGHTA and FQGTGA. In DNA form, the CDR3 reads TGTGCCAGCAGCCAGTTTAACACCGGGGAGCTGTTTTTT. As protein: CASSQFNTGELFF. Using reference TRBV7-3 and TRBJ2-2 for the parts outside the CDR3, the full variable domain is GAGVSQTPSNKVTEKGKYVELRCDPISGHTALYWYRQSLGQGPEFLIYFQGTGAADDSGLPNDRFFAVRPEGSVSTLKIQRTERGDSAVYLCASSQFNTGELFFGEGSRLTVL.

This chain links TRBV27 with TRBJ1-2; 11 nucleotides line up with TRBD1. The CDR3 loop spans 14 amino acids. The J segment lost 4 bases and the V segment lost 6 bases, leaving 4 bases of the junction unmatched. Per germline, CDR1 MNHEY and CDR2 SMNVEV (reference sequence). DNA for the CDR3: TGTGCCAGCAGAAGGACAGGGGGCTCCTATGGCTACACCTTC. This encodes CASRRTGGSYGYTF.

The chain links TRBV6-1 to TRBJ2-1; D perhaps matches TRBD2 (7 bases). CDR3 length: 14 residues. V dropped 7 bases and J dropped 7 bases, with 17 bases sitting between them. The V gene's germline CDR1 is MNHNS and CDR2 SASEGT. The CDR3 DNA reads as TGTGCCAGCACAGGCCGGGGGGCTGGTAATGAGCAGTTCTTC. This sequence encodes CASTGRGAGNEQFF.

The chain uses TRBV11-1 and TRBJ2-3; possible D gene TRBD2, 5 bases. Germline assignment: CDR1 SGHAT and CDR2 FQDESV (reference sequence). V lost 1 base to trimming and J lost 7 bases, with 12 bases between them. The CDR3 covers 14 residues. CDR3: CASSLVGSRNTQYF. The CDR3 DNA is TGTGCCAGCAGCTTAGTAGGGAGTAGAAATACGCAGTATTTT.

The chain uses TRBV7-2 and TRBJ2-4; weak D call: TRBD1 (6 bases). Germline V CDR1 and CDR2: SGHTA, FQGNSA. The CDR3 runs 16 residues. Trimming stripped 4 bases from V and 7 bases from J, with 20 bases between. CDR3 DNA sequence: TGTGCCAGCAGCTCAGACTCCGACAGGAATGGGAACATTCAGTACTTC. This gives the protein CASSSDSDRNGNIQYF. Full variable domain (remainder filled in from reference TRBV7-2 and TRBJ2-4): GAGVSQSPSNKVTEKGKDVELRCDPISGHTALYWYRQSLGQGLEFLIYFQGNSAPDKSGLPSDRFSAERTGGSVSTLTIQRTQQEDSAVYLCASSSDSDRNGNIQYFGAGTRLSVL.